Sequencing of this TCR beta chain was carried out in a study of blood T cell repertoires in COVID-19. Study summary: COVID-19 samples collected from the United States, Italy and Spain covered acute and convalescent phases. PBMCs, B-cell-depleted T cells, or T cells were the source of the cDNA or gDNA that made up the material.

Sequencing used immunoSEQ multiplex PCR; TCRdb keeps in-frame clones, though not all of them. The data show approximately 300,000 clones, roughly 90% seen once. All recovered Cohort 3 donors got two negative PCRs, got clearance, or saw symptom resolution. The CDR3 is 17 amino acids. With 3 bases removed from V and 0 bases from J, the gap between germline ends came to 16 bases. Germline values: CDR1 SGHTS, CDR2 YDEGEE. This rearrangement joins TRBV5-8 to TRBJ1-5; D uncertain. Sequenced input: PBMCs or T cells enriched from blood (not recorded which). The origin of this receptor is a woman in her 30s who had recovered from COVID-19. DNA for the CDR3: TGTGCCAGCAGCTCGTTACGTCTTAGCCTTAGCAATCAGCCCCAGCATTTT. The encoded protein is CASSSLRLSLSNQPQHF.